This TCR beta chain was found in a study of blood T cell repertoires in COVID-19. Study at large: The origin of the acute and convalescent COVID-19 samples was the United States, Italy and Spain. PBMCs, B-cell-depleted T cells, or T cells provided the cDNA or gDNA that made up the material.

Germline V CDR1 and CDR2: SGHAT, FQDESV (reference sequence). The J segment lost 2 bases and the V segment lost 5 bases, leaving 5 bases of the junction unmatched. The CDR3 extends over 14 amino acids. The repertoire was sequenced with immunoSEQ multiplex PCR; TCRdb's copy has only in-frame clones and lacks some. Found here are 150,000 or so clones, about 80% of them singletons; the top ten hold 4%. The sequenced material came from peripheral blood. The V and J genes are TRBV11-1 and TRBJ2-7; 8 bases are shared with TRBD1. The sequence was collected from a woman aged 60-75 years with acute or convalescent COVID-19. Here the CDR3 reads CASSLGQAAYEQYF. The CDR3 coding sequence is TGTGCCAGCAGCCTGGGACAGGCGGCCTACGAGCAGTACTTC.